The 13 T cell receptor beta chains listed next were all sequenced from one sample in a study of T cells after posttransplantation cyclophosphamide. Sequenced by immunoSEQ multiplex PCR; TCRdb stores in-frame clones only, minus some. The table has 20,000 to 25,000 clones, 95% to 98% seen once. The naive gate required viable CD3+CD4+ or CD3+CD8+ cells with CCR7+CD45RA+CD45RO-CD95-CD27+CD28+ phenotype. Material for sequencing was naive CD4+ T cells sorted from PBMCs. The origin of the receptors is a man aged 45-60 years in good health, CMV-negative, and a related stem cell transplant donor.

The V and J genes are TRBV5-4 and TRBJ1-6; 8 bases line up with TRBD1. After removal of 6 bases from V and 7 bases from J, the junction contained 21 bases not matched to a gene. The V gene's germline CDR1 is SGHNT and CDR2 YYREEE (reference sequence). The CDR3 length is 19 residues. The CDR3 loop is CASTRGFTTRQGANSPLHF. The CDR3 coding sequence is TGTGCCAGCACCCGCGGCTTTACAACTCGGCAGGGGGCGAATTCACCCCTCCACTTT.

The J gene is TRBJ2-3, the V gene TRBV11-2, with D unresolved. Between the trimmed V and J ends, which lost 8 bases and 2 bases, there was a span of 5 bases. The CDR3 runs to 11 residues. Germline V lookup: CDR1 SGHAT, CDR2 FQNNGV. The CDR3 reads CASGHTDTQYF. The CDR3 DNA reads as TGTGCCAGCGGCCACACAGATACGCAGTATTTT.

The rearrangement links TRBV27 to TRBJ2-5; maybe TRBD2 (8 bases). The CDR3 has 14 amino acids. V gave up 3 bases and J gave up 11 bases, with 19 bases separating them. Germline CDR1 MNHEY, CDR2 SMNVEV (reference sequence). The CDR3 loop reads CASSFGRAKGQQYF. DNA for the CDR3: TGTGCCAGCAGTTTCGGGAGGGCCAAGGGACAGCAGTACTTC.

The chain combines TRBV4-3 with TRBJ1-2; maybe TRBD1 (6 bases). Germline assignment: CDR1 LGHNA and CDR2 YSLEER. This CDR3 spans 13 amino acids. Trimming removed 7 bases from V and 6 bases from J, with 15 bases in between. The CDR3 sequence: CASTSGEFDGYTF. The CDR3 region has the DNA TGCGCCAGCACCTCAGGGGAATTTGATGGCTACACCTTC.

Of note for this clone: An end of the junction does not agree with germline; a read error may underlie this. V gene TRBV2 combines with J gene TRBJ2-4; D ambiguous. CDR1 and CDR2 (germline): SNHLY, FYNNEI. The CDR3 has 15 amino acids. The DNA for the CDR3 is TGTGCCAGCAGTGTTACCGATGTAGCCAAAACCATTCAGTACTTC. Translating it yields CASSVTDVAKTIQYF.

This chain links TRBV9 with TRBJ2-1; a possible D gene is TRBD2 (5 bases). Trimming took off 3 bases at V and 14 bases at J, with 18 bases between the two ends. Germline CDR1 reads SGDLS; CDR2 reads YYNGEE. CDR3 length: 13 amino acids. CDR3 bases: TGTGCCAGCAGCGGGCGGACTTCCGGAGGAGAGTTCTTC. This sequence encodes CASSGRTSGGEFF.

The V and J genes are TRBV7-9 and TRBJ2-5; a weak D match, TRBD2 (5 bases). Germline assignment: CDR1 SEHNR and CDR2 FQNEAQ (reference sequence). CDR3 length equals 16 residues. V lost 4 bases and J lost 2, with 17 bases in between. In DNA form, the CDR3 reads TGTGCCAGCAGCTCCGTCGTGAGGCAGCGGCAAGAGACCCAGTACTTC. It codes for CASSSVVRQRQETQYF.

The J gene is TRBJ2-3, the V gene TRBV2; 9 bases are shared with TRBD2. V shed 2 bases and J 3 bases; nucleotides not matched to a gene: 6. The CDR3 covers 16 residues. The V gene's germline CDR1 is SNHLY and CDR2 FYNNEI. This CDR3 is CASSERAGGRTDTQYF. In nucleotides, the CDR3 is TGTGCCAGCAGTGAAAGAGCGGGGGGACGGACAGATACGCAGTATTTT.

The chain carries TRBV19 and TRBJ1-5; D gene uncertain. CDR3 length: 13 amino acids. Germline V lookup: CDR1 LNHDA, CDR2 SQIVND (reference sequence). V was cut by 4 bases and J by 4 bases, with 8 bases left in between. The CDR3 reads CASSNSVNQPQHF. The CDR3 nucleotides read TGTGCCAGTAGTAATAGCGTAAATCAGCCCCAGCATTTT. Variable domain in full (rest from reference TRBV19 and TRBJ1-5): DGGITQSPKYLFRKEGQNVTLSCEQNLNHDAMYWYRQDPGQGLRLIYYSQIVNDFQKGDIAEGYSVSREKKESFPLTVTSAQKNPTAFYLCASSNSVNQPQHFGDGTRLSIL.

The chain couples TRBV11-2 to TRBJ2-3, with a tentative D call TRBD2 (5 bases). The CDR3 has 15 amino acids. The V gene's germline CDR1 is SGHAT and CDR2 FQNNGV. The V end was cut by 6 bases, the J end by 3 bases, with 16 bases between. The CDR3 loop is CASRLMGSLTDTQYF. The CDR3 DNA reads TGTGCCAGCAGACTAATGGGGAGCTTAACAGATACGCAGTATTTT.

The chain carries TRBV5-1 and TRBJ2-2; TRBD1 agrees at 8 bases. There are 15 residues in the CDR3. V shed 3 bases and J 4 bases; nucleotides not matched to a gene: 5. Looked up from germline, CDR1 is SGHRS and CDR2 is YFSETQ. The chain's CDR3 is CASSSTGGSTGELFF. The CDR3 DNA follows: TGCGCCAGCAGCTCAACAGGGGGAAGCACCGGGGAGCTGTTTTTT. Full variable domain (remainder filled in from reference TRBV5-1 and TRBJ2-2): KAGVTQTPRYLIKTRGQQVTLSCSPISGHRSVSWYQQTPGQGLQFLFEYFSETQRNKGNFPGRFSGRQFSNSRSEMNVSTLELGDSALYLCASSSTGGSTGELFFGEGSRLTVL.

The chain recombines TRBV27 with TRBJ2-5, with TRBD2 as a possible D gene (5 bases). The CDR3 is 14 residues long. With 0 bases removed from V and 2 bases from J, the gap between germline ends came to 7 bases. Germline values: CDR1 MNHEY, CDR2 SMNVEV (reference sequence). In DNA form, the CDR3 reads TGTGCCAGCAGTTTATCGACGGGGCAAGAGACCCAGTACTTC. It encodes CASSLSTGQETQYF.

The chain links TRBV11-3 to TRBJ2-2; tentatively, D is TRBD2 (6 bases). The CDR3 has 18 residues. V gave up 0 bases and J gave up 2 bases, with 16 bases separating them. Germline assignment: CDR1 SGHNT and CDR2 YENEEA. The CDR3 DNA is TGTGCCAGCAGCTTAGATAGTTGGGGACTCGACAACACCGGGGAGCTGTTTTTT. Amino acids: CASSLDSWGLDNTGELFF.